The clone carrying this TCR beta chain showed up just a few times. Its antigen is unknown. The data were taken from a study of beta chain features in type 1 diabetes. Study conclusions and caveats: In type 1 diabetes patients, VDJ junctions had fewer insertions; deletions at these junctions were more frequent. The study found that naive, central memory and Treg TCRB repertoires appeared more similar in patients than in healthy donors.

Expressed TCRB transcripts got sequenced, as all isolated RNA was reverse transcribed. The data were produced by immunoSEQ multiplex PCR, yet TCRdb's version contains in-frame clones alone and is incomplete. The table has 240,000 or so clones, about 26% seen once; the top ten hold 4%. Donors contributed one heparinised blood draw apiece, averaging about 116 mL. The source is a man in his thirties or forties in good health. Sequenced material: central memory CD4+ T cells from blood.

CDR3 in amino acids: CASSSESGLYNEQFF. For the CDR3, the DNA is TGTGCCAGCAGCTCTGAGTCGGGATTATACAATGAGCAGTTCTTC. The rearrangement joins TRBV7-9 to TRBJ2-1; D perhaps matches TRBD2 (5 bases). Germline lookup yields CDR1 SEHNR and CDR2 FQNEAQ (reference sequence). Trimming left V 4 bases short and J 4 bases short, with 14 bases between. The CDR3 extends over 15 amino acids.